These 30 T cell receptor beta chains were sequenced from one sample in a study of blood T cell repertoires in COVID-19. Using immunoSEQ multiplex PCR, the repertoire was profiled, and TCRdb retains in-frame clones only, with some absent. The sample comprises some 73,000 clones, 80% to 95% of which are singletons, and about 7% rests with the top ten. The sequencing sample was made of peripheral blood. The receptors stem from a human donor in a cohort sampled during active COVID-19.

The chain links TRBV27 to TRBJ1-4; D gene ambiguous. The CDR3 length is 16 residues. Germline V gives CDR1 MNHEY, CDR2 SMNVEV (reference sequence). Deletions cut 7 bases from V and 0 bases from J, with 15 bases between. The CDR3 nucleotides are TGTGCCAGCACGGCGGGTGCCTCCCCAACTAATGAAAAACTGTTTTTT. This translates into CASTAGASPTNEKLFF.

The V and J genes are TRBV29-1 and TRBJ2-7; 10 bases align to TRBD1. Germline lookup yields CDR1 SQVTM and CDR2 ANQGSEA. V shed 6 bases, J shed 4 bases, and the junction held 6 bases outside the gene matches. The CDR3 consists of 13 residues. This chain's CDR3 is CSVYRDRGYEQYF. CDR3 coding DNA: TGCAGCGTATACAGGGACAGGGGTTACGAGCAGTACTTC.

The chain carries TRBV6-5 and TRBJ1-2, with D hard to call. Trimming left V 7 bases short and J 4 bases short, with 19 bases between. The CDR3 contains 15 residues. Per the germline V gene, CDR1 is MNHEY and CDR2 is SVGAGI. The CDR3 reads CASTHNGGGGYGYTF. In DNA, the CDR3 is TGTGCCAGCACGCACAACGGAGGCGGTGGCTATGGCTACACCTTC.

This rearrangement joins TRBV2 to TRBJ2-7; TRBD1 matches at 10 bases. The length of the CDR3 is 12 residues. CDR1 and CDR2 from the germline V gene are SNHLY and FYNNEI. J gave up 4 bases and V 11 bases, and 5 bases lay outside the gene matches. The CDR3 DNA reads TGTGCCGGGAGACAGGGGGCGTACGAGCAGTACTTC. It translates to CAGRQGAYEQYF. The variable domain in full, with the rest retrieved from reference TRBV2 and TRBJ2-7, is EPEVTQTPSHQVTQMGQEVILRCVPISNHLYFYWYRQILGQKVEFLVSFYNNEISEKSEIFDDQFSVERPDGSNFTLKIRSTKLEDSAMYFCAGRQGAYEQYFGPGTRLTVT.

The CDR3 region is CASSPQGQGSPLHF. As DNA, the CDR3 is TGTGCCAGTAGTCCTCAGGGACAGGGTTCACCCCTCCACTTT. The rearrangement joins TRBV19 to TRBJ1-6, with TRBD1 identical over 9 bases. This CDR3 spans 14 amino acids. CDR1 LNHDA and CDR2 SQIVND come from the germline V gene (reference sequence). The junction had 5 bases not matched to a gene; V was cut back by 5 bases and J by 9 bases.

This chain joins TRBV2 and TRBJ2-5, with D possibly matching TRBD2 (5 bases). Germline V gene data show CDR1 as SNHLY and CDR2 as FYNNEI. Trimming removed 3 bases at V and 4 bases at J, with 15 bases between. The CDR3 sequence is 15 residues long. The chain's CDR3 is CASSDGLGDAETQYF. CDR3 coding DNA: TGTGCCAGCAGTGACGGACTCGGGGATGCAGAGACCCAGTACTTC.

The J gene is TRBJ1-1, the V gene TRBV3-1 (or the pseudogene TRBV3-2), with 7 bases fitting TRBD1. The CDR3 totals 13 residues. V lost 4 bases and J lost 6; bases outside the gene matches: 5. The germline CDR1 and CDR2 sequences are LGHDT and YNNKEL (reference sequence). CDR3 sequence (DNA): TGTGCCAGCAGCCCTTACAGGGGTTCTGAAGCTTTCTTT. Residues: CASSPYRGSEAFF.

The chain has TRBV5-6 and TRBJ2-7; no firm D call. V dropped 1 base and J dropped 6 bases, with 11 bases sitting between them. Germline loops: CDR1 SGHDT, CDR2 YYEEEE. The CDR3 consists of 13 residues. CDR3 sequence: CASSLWQVFEQYF. The CDR3 DNA sequence: TGTGCCAGCAGCTTGTGGCAGGTCTTCGAGCAGTACTTC.

Only a few counts were recorded for this clone. The V call is TRBV12-3 or TRBV12-4, the J call TRBJ1-5, with D uncertain. The CDR3 contains 12 residues. Trimming left V 2 bases short and J 9 bases short, with 8 bases between. The CDR3 region is CASSLSAGPQHF. CDR3 DNA sequence: TGTGCCAGCAGTTTAAGCGCGGGGCCCCAGCATTTT.

Only one count was recorded for this clone. The chain is built from TRBV5-5 and TRBJ1-6, with D perhaps TRBD1 (5 bases). The germline gives CDR1 SGHKS, CDR2 YYEKEE (reference sequence). The CDR3 extends over 13 amino acids. V lost 2 bases and J lost 5, with 5 bases in between. The CDR3 DNA reads as TGTGCCAGCAGCTTAGGGGATAATTCACCCCTCCACTTT. Residues: CASSLGDNSPLHF.

About this clone: The sample holds other DNA sequences that translate to the same CDR3. The chain has TRBV18 and TRBJ2-1, with a possible D match to TRBD2 (6 bases). Germline V gives CDR1 KGHSH, CDR2 LQKENI. The CDR3 is made up of 15 amino acids. V was clipped by 2 bases and J by 0 bases, with 8 bases between them. The CDR3 spells CASSPLGGSYNEQFF. CDR3 nucleotide sequence: TGTGCCAGCTCACCATTGGGGGGCTCCTACAATGAGCAGTTCTTC.

The gene calls are TRBV9 and TRBJ2-5; weak D call: TRBD2 (7 bases). Germline lookup yields CDR1 SGDLS and CDR2 YYNGEE. V lost 4 bases to trimming and J lost 5 bases, with 24 bases between them. CDR3 length: 17 amino acids. CDR3 DNA sequence: TGTGCCAGCAGCAGTCAACGAGAAGGGGGGGTCCGGGAGACCCAGTACTTC. Its protein product is CASSSQREGGVRETQYF. Supplemented by reference TRBV9 and TRBJ2-5, the full variable domain reads DSGVTQTPKHLITATGQRVTLRCSPRSGDLSVYWYQQSLDQGLQFLIQYYNGEERAKGNILERFSAQQFPDLHSELNLSSLELGDSALYFCASSSQREGGVRETQYFGPGTRLLVL.

CDR3 in amino acids: CASSFPSGDHGGVYNEQFF. The CDR3 DNA follows: TGTGCCAGCAGTTTCCCGAGCGGGGACCACGGGGGGGTCTACAATGAGCAGTTCTTC. V gene TRBV27 combines with J gene TRBJ2-1, with 8 bases that match TRBD2. This CDR3 has 19 residues. The V segment lost 3 bases and the J segment 3 bases; nucleotides outside the gene matches: 16. Per the germline V gene, CDR1 is MNHEY and CDR2 is SMNVEV (reference sequence).

V usage is TRBV20-1 and J usage is TRBJ2-7; TRBD1 might be the D (5 bases). CDR1 is DFQATT, CDR2 SNEGSKA, per germline (reference sequence). The length of the CDR3 is 15 residues. V was clipped by 3 bases and J by 3 bases, with 18 bases between them. The CDR3 nucleotides read TGCAGTGCTAGTCAGGGTTCTTCCTTAAACTACGAGCAGTACTTC. Protein product: CSASQGSSLNYEQYF.

The sample holds one count of this clone. Other nucleotide sequences in the sample specify the same CDR3. The chain carries TRBV27 and TRBJ1-5; 10 bases line up with TRBD1. CDR3 length: 15 amino acids. Germline values: CDR1 MNHEY, CDR2 SMNVEV (reference sequence). V was clipped by 5 bases and J by 2 bases; unmatched bases: 3. CDR3 nucleotides: TGTGCCAGCAGTCCCGGGACAGGGGGCAATCAGCCCCAGCATTTT. Residues: CASSPGTGGNQPQHF.

The chain links TRBV19 to TRBJ1-2; D call uncertain. The germline V gene encodes CDR1 LNHDA and CDR2 SQIVND (reference sequence). Trimming took off 8 bases at V and 5 bases at J, with 18 bases between the two ends. The CDR3 extends over 14 amino acids. CDR3 in amino acids: CASSLRGSVYGYTF. CDR3 bases: TGTGCCAGTTCCCTTCGCGGGTCCGTATATGGCTACACCTTC.

In nucleotides, the CDR3 is TGTGCCAGCAGCCCCCCTATACGGGGGGCGTCATCAACTAATGAAAAACTGTTTTTT. Translated, it gives CASSPPIRGASSTNEKLFF. J is TRBJ1-4 and V is TRBV11-2, with D possibly matching TRBD1 (6 bases). Trimming took off 5 bases at V and 0 bases at J, with 22 bases between the two ends. This CDR3 has 19 residues. Germline values: CDR1 SGHAT, CDR2 FQNNGV. Looking up the rest from reference TRBV11-2 and TRBJ1-4 gives the full variable domain: EAGVAQSPRYKIIEKRQSVAFWCNPISGHATLYWYQQILGQGPKLLIQFQNNGVVDDSQLPKDRFSAERLKGVDSTLKIQPAKLEDSAVYLCASSPPIRGASSTNEKLFFGSGTQLSVL.

This clone has a handful of counts. The chain employs TRBV3-1 (or the pseudogene TRBV3-2) and TRBJ1-4, with TRBD1 matching 7 bases. There are 16 residues in the CDR3. The germline CDR1 and CDR2 sequences are LGHDT and YNNKEL (reference sequence). V shed 3 bases, J shed 5 bases, and the junction held 9 bases outside the gene matches. The CDR3 DNA reads TGTGCCAGCAGCCAGCGCATGGGACAGCAGAATGAAAAACTGTTTTTT. It codes for CASSQRMGQQNEKLFF.

V is TRBV15 and J is TRBJ1-6; D perhaps matches TRBD1 (6 bases). The CDR3 covers 13 residues. Germline CDR1 LNHNV, CDR2 YYDKDF (reference sequence). Trimming cost V 0 bases and J 16 bases, with 13 bases left between them. The CDR3 loop reads CATSREAGDFLHF. In DNA form, the CDR3 reads TGTGCCACCAGCAGAGAGGCAGGGGATTTTCTCCACTTT.

The chain recombines TRBV7-8 with TRBJ2-7; TRBD1 agrees at 7 bases. Germline V gives CDR1 SGHVS, CDR2 FQNEAQ. V lost 0 bases, J lost 6 bases, and 2 bases stayed unmatched. CDR3 length: 13 amino acids. The CDR3 coding sequence is TGTGCCAGCAGCTTAGCAGGGGGCGGCGAGCAGTACTTC. Protein product: CASSLAGGGEQYF.

The J gene is TRBJ2-2, the V gene TRBV28, with a tentative D call TRBD1 (5 bases). The CDR3 sequence is 14 residues long. The ends were cut back, 4 bases at V and 6 bases at J, with 12 bases in the middle. Per the germline V gene, CDR1 is MDHEN and CDR2 is SYDVKM. The CDR3 DNA reads as TGTGCCAGCAGTTCCTTGTTGGGGCCCGGGGAGCTGTTTTTT. This encodes CASSSLLGPGELFF.

The chain couples TRBV19 to TRBJ1-2; D is unresolved. V was trimmed by 9 bases and J by 0 bases, leaving 8 bases between them. Per the germline V gene, CDR1 is LNHDA and CDR2 is SQIVND (reference sequence). The CDR3 has 12 residues. CDR3 region: CASTETNYGYTF. Here the CDR3 DNA reads TGTGCCAGCACAGAAACTAACTATGGCTACACCTTC.

In nucleotides, the CDR3 is TGTGCCAGCAGCGTAGAGGCAGGGGCCCCCTACGAGCAGTACTTC. Translated, it gives CASSVEAGAPYEQYF. The V and J genes are TRBV9 and TRBJ2-7, with D perhaps TRBD1 (6 bases). The germline V gene encodes CDR1 SGDLS and CDR2 YYNGEE. The CDR3 spans 15 residues. The V gene lost 0 bases and the J gene lost 2 bases, with 12 bases spanning the gap. The entire variable domain, with the rest obtained from reference TRBV9 and TRBJ2-7, is as follows: DSGVTQTPKHLITATGQRVTLRCSPRSGDLSVYWYQQSLDQGLQFLIQYYNGEERAKGNILERFSAQQFPDLHSELNLSSLELGDSALYFCASSVEAGAPYEQYFGPGTRLTVT.

This clone came up once. This chain joins TRBV28 and TRBJ1-1; weak D call: TRBD1 (6 bases). Germline CDR1 and CDR2: MDHEN and SYDVKM. The CDR3 length is 15 residues. Trimming took 8 bases from V and 0 from J, leaving 16 bases between them. CDR3 in DNA: TGTGCCAGCGCTAACATCAGGGGTCTGAACACTGAAGCTTTCTTT. Protein sequence: CASANIRGLNTEAFF.

Comment on this clone: Other DNA sequences of this sample code for an identical CDR3. The rearrangement links TRBV6-6 to TRBJ1-1; D is uncertain. The CDR3 spans 14 residues. The V gene's germline CDR1 is MNHNY and CDR2 SVGAGI (reference sequence). Trimming removed 2 bases at V and 1 base at J, with 8 bases between. CDR3 residues: CASSYAEPNTEAFF. Written as DNA, the CDR3 is TGTGCCAGCAGTTACGCAGAACCGAACACTGAAGCTTTCTTT.

J is TRBJ2-5 and V is TRBV5-1; 7 bases agree with TRBD1. V was clipped by 4 bases and J by 1 base; unmatched bases: 7. The CDR3 spans 15 residues. CDR1 SGHRS and CDR2 YFSETQ come from the germline V gene. This chain's CDR3 is CASSRPGTAQETQYF. The CDR3 coding sequence is TGCGCCAGCAGCCGGCCCGGGACAGCCCAAGAGACCCAGTACTTC. Filled out from reference TRBV5-1 and TRBJ2-5, the complete variable domain reads KAGVTQTPRYLIKTRGQQVTLSCSPISGHRSVSWYQQTPGQGLQFLFEYFSETQRNKGNFPGRFSGRQFSNSRSEMNVSTLELGDSALYLCASSRPGTAQETQYFGPGTRLLVL.

The CDR3: CASGQTGGTQYF. CDR3 coding DNA: TGTGCCAGCGGGCAGACAGGGGGTACGCAGTATTTT. The chain combines TRBV27 with TRBJ2-3; 9 bases map to TRBD1. V shed 8 bases, J shed 8 bases, and the junction held 5 bases outside the gene matches. CDR1 is MNHEY, CDR2 SMNVEV, per germline (reference sequence). The CDR3 spans 12 residues.

The chain links TRBV10-1 to TRBJ1-2, with 9 bases that match TRBD1. The CDR3 spans 21 residues. V was pared by 6 bases and J by 6 bases, with 29 bases of the junction left unmatched. Germline V gene lookup returns CDR1 WNHNN and CDR2 SYGVQD (reference sequence). CDR3: CASRGQGHSYLFLLALHGYTF. DNA for the CDR3: TGCGCCAGCAGAGGACAGGGGCATTCCTACCTCTTCCTATTAGCTCTTCATGGCTACACCTTC.

The chain is built from TRBV18 and TRBJ1-1, with 7 bases that match TRBD1. With V trimmed by 2 bases and J by 1 base, 1 base remained unmatched. Germline CDR1 reads KGHSH; CDR2 reads LQKENI. CDR3 length: 14 residues. The CDR3 loop is CASSPKGANTEAFF. The CDR3 DNA follows: TGTGCCAGCTCACCAAAGGGGGCGAACACTGAAGCTTTCTTT.

V gene TRBV18 combines with J gene TRBJ2-7, with a tentative D call TRBD2 (7 bases). CDR3 length: 16 residues. Germline-derived CDR1 and CDR2 are KGHSH and LQKENI. V was pared by 4 bases and J by 3 bases, with 19 bases between. CDR3 in amino acids: CASSLPEGGLVYEQYF. In DNA, the CDR3 is TGTGCCAGCTCACTTCCTGAGGGGGGGTTGGTCTACGAGCAGTACTTC.